The clone carrying this T cell receptor beta chain was observed a few times. Its antigen is undetermined. This CDR3 region has 14 residues. V gave up 6 bases and J gave up 6 bases, with 12 bases separating them. This entry belongs to a study of CD8 T cells in ankylosing spondylitis. General study findings and limits: A TCR beta motif made of several highly homologous variants seemed typical of ankylosing spondylitis blood. There was reportedly significant enrichment of clones that were disease-linked in matched ankylosing spondylitis synovial fluid. Reactive arthritis synovial fluid and blood previously showed some of these motif variants.

A quantitative 5'-RACE method, one with molecular barcodes, was used to make TCR beta libraries. One entry per CDR3 protein results from TCRdb running MiXCR on the 5' RACE reads. There are 390,000 or so distinct CDR3 sequences in the sample; about 22% occur only once, and about 17% lies in the top ten. The material sequenced was blood, either unsorted or a sorted T cell fraction (not recorded which). The clonotype comes from a male donor with ankylosing spondylitis. The chain links TRBV12-3 or TRBV12-4 to TRBJ1-6; D unresolved. The CDR3 DNA reads TGTGCCAGCAGGGGTGGGCCTACTAATTCACCCCTCCACTTT. The encoded protein is CASRGGPTNSPLHF.